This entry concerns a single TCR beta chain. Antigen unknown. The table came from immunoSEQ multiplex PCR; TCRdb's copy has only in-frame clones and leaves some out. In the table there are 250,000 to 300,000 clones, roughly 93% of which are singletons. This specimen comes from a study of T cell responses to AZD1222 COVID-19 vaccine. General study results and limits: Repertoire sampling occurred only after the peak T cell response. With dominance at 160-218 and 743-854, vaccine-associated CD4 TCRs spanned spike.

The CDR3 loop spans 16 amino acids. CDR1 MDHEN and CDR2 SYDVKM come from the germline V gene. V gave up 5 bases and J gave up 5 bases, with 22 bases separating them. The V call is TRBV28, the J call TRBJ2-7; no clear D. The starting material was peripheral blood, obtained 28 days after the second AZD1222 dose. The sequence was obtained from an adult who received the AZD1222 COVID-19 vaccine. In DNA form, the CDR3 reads TGTGCCAGCAGTCCCCACGGTTTGGCTCTAGGTAACGAGCAGTACTTC. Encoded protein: CASSPHGLALGNEQYF.